This T cell receptor beta chain was identified during a study of blood T cell repertoires in COVID-19. Looking at the study overall: From the United States, Italy and Spain came samples of acute and convalescent COVID-19.

TCRdb's table, derived via immunoSEQ multiplex PCR, lists solely in-frame clones and lacks some. The table has 300,000 to 350,000 clones, 87% seen once; the top ten hold about 2%. CDR1 and CDR2 from the germline V gene are LNHDA and SQIVND (reference sequence). The ends were cut back, 7 bases at V and 8 bases at J, with 12 bases in the middle. The CDR3 consists of 13 residues. This receptor was obtained from a man between 18 and 29 years old with active or convalescent COVID-19. The chain recombines TRBV19 with TRBJ1-6; D call uncertain. The specimen sequenced was peripheral blood. DNA of the CDR3: TGTGCCAGTAACGCGGGGTATCATTCACCCCTCCACTTT. It encodes CASNAGYHSPLHF.